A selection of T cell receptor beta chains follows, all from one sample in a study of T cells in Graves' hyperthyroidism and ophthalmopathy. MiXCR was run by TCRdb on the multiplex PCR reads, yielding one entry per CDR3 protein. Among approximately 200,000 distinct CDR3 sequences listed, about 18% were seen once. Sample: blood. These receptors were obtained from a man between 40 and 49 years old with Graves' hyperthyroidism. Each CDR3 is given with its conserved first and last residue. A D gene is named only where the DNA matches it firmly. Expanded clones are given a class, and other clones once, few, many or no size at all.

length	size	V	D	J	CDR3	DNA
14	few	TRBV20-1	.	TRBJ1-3	CSATGTGSGNTIYF	TGCAGTGCTACCGGAACAGGATCTGGAAACACCATATATTTT
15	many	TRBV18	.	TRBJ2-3	CASSPPSSPTDTQYF	TGTGCCAGCTCACCACCAAGTTCCCCCACAGATACGCAGTATTTT
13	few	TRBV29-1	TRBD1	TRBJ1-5	CSVAGTGEQPQHF	TGCAGCGTAGCCGGGACAGGGGAACAGCCCCAGCATTTT
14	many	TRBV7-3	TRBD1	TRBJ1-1	CASSLAGTGTEAFF	TGTGCCAGCAGCTTAGCCGGGACAGGCACTGAAGCTTTCTTT
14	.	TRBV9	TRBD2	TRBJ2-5	CASSPSGGVETQYF	TGTGCCAGCAGCCCCTCCGGGGGGGTGGAGACCCAGTACTTC
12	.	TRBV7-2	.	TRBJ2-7	CASSLNRPEQYF	TGTGCCAGCAGCTTAAATCGCCCCGAGCAGTACTTC
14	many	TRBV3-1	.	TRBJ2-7	CASSQDTTAYEQYF	TGTGCCAGCAGCCAAGATACGACAGCCTACGAGCAGTACTTC
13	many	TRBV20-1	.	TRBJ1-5	CSAIWTVNQPQHF	TGCAGTGCTATTTGGACAGTCAATCAGCCCCAGCATTTT
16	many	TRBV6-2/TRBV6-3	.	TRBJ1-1	CASSYGIQKPLTEAFF	TGTGCCAGCAGTTACGGCATTCAAAAGCCCCTCACTGAAGCTTTCTTT
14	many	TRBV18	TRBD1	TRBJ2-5	CASSPTTGEETQYF	TGTGCCAGCTCACCAACGACAGGGGAAGAGACCCAGTACTTC